This T cell receptor beta chain comes out of a study of blood T cell repertoires in COVID-19. The germline gives CDR1 SGHRS, CDR2 YFSETQ. The CDR3 sequence is 13 residues long. With 0 bases removed from V and 6 bases from J, the gap between germline ends came to 9 bases. In the study's own analysis: By means of reference gene primer amplification, nucleated cell counts were estimated. TCRdb keeps only in-frame clones here, not all; method: immunoSEQ multiplex PCR. V and J calls and clone size follow that table, whereas D and trimming were derived from the DNA. The sample carries 200,000 to 300,000 clones, roughly 90% recorded once.

V gene TRBV5-1 combines with J gene TRBJ1-2, with D possibly matching TRBD1 (5 bases). The clonotype originates from a man in his sixties who had recovered from COVID-19. Sequencing was carried out using peripheral blood. The CDR3 DNA reads as TGCGCCAGCAGCTTGGCAGGGTCGGATGGCTACACCTTC. Its translation: CASSLAGSDGYTF.